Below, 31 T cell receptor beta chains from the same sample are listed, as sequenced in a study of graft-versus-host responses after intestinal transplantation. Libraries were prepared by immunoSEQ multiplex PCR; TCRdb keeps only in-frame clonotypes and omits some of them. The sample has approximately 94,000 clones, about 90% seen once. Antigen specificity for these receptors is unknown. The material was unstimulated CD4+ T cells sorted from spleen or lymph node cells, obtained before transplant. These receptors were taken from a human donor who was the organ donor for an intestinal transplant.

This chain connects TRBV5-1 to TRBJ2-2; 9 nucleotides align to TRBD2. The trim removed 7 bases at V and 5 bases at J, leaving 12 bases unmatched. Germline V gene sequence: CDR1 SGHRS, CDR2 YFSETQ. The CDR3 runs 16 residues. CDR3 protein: CASSRETTSGTGELFF. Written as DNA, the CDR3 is TGCGCCAGCTCAAGAGAAACAACTAGCGGGACCGGGGAGCTGTTTTTT.

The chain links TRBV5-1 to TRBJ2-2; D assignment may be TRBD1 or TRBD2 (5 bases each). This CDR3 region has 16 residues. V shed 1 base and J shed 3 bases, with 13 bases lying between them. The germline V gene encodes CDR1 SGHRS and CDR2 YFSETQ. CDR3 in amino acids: CASSLWDPRDTGELFF. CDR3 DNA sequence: TGCGCCAGCAGCTTGTGGGACCCGCGGGACACCGGGGAGCTGTTTTTT. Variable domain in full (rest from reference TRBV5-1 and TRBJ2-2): KAGVTQTPRYLIKTRGQQVTLSCSPISGHRSVSWYQQTPGQGLQFLFEYFSETQRNKGNFPGRFSGRQFSNSRSEMNVSTLELGDSALYLCASSLWDPRDTGELFFGEGSRLTVL.

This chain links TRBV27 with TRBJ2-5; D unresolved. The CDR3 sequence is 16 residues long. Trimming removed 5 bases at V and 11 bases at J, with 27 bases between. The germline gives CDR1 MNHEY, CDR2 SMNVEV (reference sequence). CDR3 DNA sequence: TGTGCCAGCAGTCCCCCTGGCGCGAACAGCCCTATTCAGCAGTACTTC. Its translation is CASSPPGANSPIQQYF.

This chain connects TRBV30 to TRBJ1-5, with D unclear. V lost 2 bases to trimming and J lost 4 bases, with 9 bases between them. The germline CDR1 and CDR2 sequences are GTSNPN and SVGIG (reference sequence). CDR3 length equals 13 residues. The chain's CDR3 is CAWSMGFNQPQHF. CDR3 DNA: TGTGCCTGGAGTATGGGGTTTAATCAGCCCCAGCATTTT. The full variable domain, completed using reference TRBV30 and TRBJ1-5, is SQTIHQWPATLVQPVGSPLSLECTVEGTSNPNLYWYRQAAGRGLQLLFYSVGIGQISSEVPQNLSASRPQDRQFILSSKKLLLSDSGFYLCAWSMGFNQPQHFGDGTRLSIL.

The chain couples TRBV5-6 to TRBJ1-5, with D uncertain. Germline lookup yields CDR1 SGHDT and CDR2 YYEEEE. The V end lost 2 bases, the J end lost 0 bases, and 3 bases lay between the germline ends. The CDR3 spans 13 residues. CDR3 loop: CASSLHSNQPQHF. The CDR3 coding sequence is TGTGCCAGCAGCTTACATAGCAATCAGCCCCAGCATTTT.

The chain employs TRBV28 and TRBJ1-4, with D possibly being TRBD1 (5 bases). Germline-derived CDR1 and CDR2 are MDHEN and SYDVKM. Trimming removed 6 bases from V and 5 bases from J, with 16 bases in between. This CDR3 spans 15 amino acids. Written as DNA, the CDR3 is TGTGCCAGCAGCGTCCTCGACAGAAACAATGAAAAACTGTTTTTT. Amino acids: CASSVLDRNNEKLFF.

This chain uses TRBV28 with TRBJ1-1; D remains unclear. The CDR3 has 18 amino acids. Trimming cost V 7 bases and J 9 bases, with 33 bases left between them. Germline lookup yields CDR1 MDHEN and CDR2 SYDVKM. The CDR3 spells CASTSGGKNAYRGRQAFF. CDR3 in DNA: TGTGCCAGCACATCCGGAGGGAAAAATGCCTACAGAGGGCGCCAAGCTTTCTTT.

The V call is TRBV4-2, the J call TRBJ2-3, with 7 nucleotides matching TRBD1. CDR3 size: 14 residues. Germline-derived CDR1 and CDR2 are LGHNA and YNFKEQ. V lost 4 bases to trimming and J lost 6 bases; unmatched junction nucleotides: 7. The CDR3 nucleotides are TGTGCCAGCAGCCGAGGGTGGGACAGCGATACGCAGTATTTT. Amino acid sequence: CASSRGWDSDTQYF.

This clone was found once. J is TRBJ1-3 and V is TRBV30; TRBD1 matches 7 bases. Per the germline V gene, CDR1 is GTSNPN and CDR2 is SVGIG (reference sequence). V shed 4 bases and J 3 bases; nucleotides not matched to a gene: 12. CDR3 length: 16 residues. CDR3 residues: CAWMGIGGAGGNTIYF. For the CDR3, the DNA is TGTGCCTGGATGGGTATAGGGGGCGCGGGTGGAAACACCATATATTTT. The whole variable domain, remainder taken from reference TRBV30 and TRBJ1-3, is SQTIHQWPATLVQPVGSPLSLECTVEGTSNPNLYWYRQAAGRGLQLLFYSVGIGQISSEVPQNLSASRPQDRQFILSSKKLLLSDSGFYLCAWMGIGGAGGNTIYFGEGSWLTVV.

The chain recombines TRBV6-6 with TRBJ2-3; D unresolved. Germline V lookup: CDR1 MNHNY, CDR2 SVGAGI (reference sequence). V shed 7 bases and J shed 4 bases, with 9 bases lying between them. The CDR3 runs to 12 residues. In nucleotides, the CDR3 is TGTGCCAGCACCAGCGCCCCAGATACGCAGTATTTT. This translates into CASTSAPDTQYF.

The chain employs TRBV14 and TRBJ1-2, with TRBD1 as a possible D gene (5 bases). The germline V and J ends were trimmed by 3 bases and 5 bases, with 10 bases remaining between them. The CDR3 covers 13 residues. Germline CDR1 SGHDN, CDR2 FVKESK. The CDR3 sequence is CASSQLKGYGYTF. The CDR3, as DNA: TGTGCCAGCAGCCAGCTGAAGGGGTATGGCTACACCTTC.

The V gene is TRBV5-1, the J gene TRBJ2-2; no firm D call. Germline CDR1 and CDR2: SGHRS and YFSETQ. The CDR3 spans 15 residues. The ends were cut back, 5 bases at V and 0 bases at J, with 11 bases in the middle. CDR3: CASSVTVSNTGELFF. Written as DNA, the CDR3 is TGCGCCAGCAGTGTAACAGTTTCGAACACCGGGGAGCTGTTTTTT. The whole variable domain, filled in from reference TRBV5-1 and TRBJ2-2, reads KAGVTQTPRYLIKTRGQQVTLSCSPISGHRSVSWYQQTPGQGLQFLFEYFSETQRNKGNFPGRFSGRQFSNSRSEMNVSTLELGDSALYLCASSVTVSNTGELFFGEGSRLTVL.

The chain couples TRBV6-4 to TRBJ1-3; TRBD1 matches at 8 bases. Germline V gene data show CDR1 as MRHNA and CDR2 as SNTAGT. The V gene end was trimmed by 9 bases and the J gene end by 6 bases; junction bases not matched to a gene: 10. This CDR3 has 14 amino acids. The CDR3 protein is CASNTQGAVNTIYF. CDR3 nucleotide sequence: TGTGCCAGTAATACTCAGGGGGCTGTAAACACCATATATTTT.

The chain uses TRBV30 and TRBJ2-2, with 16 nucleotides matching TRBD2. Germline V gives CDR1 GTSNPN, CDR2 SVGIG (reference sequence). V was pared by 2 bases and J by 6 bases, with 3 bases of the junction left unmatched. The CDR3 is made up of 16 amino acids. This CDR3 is CAWSLGLAGGPGELFF. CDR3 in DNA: TGTGCCTGGAGTTTGGGACTAGCGGGGGGGCCCGGGGAGCTGTTTTTT. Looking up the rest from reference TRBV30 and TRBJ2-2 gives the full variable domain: SQTIHQWPATLVQPVGSPLSLECTVEGTSNPNLYWYRQAAGRGLQLLFYSVGIGQISSEVPQNLSASRPQDRQFILSSKKLLLSDSGFYLCAWSLGLAGGPGELFFGEGSRLTVL.

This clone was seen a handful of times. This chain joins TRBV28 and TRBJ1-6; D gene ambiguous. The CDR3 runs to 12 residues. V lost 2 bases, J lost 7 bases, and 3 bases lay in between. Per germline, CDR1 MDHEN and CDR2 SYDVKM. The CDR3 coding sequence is TGTGCCAGCAGTTTAGTAAATTCACCCCTCCACTTT. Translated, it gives CASSLVNSPLHF.

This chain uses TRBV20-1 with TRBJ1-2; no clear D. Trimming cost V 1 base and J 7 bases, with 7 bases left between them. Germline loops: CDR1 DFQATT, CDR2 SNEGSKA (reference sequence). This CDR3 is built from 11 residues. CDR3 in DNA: TGCAGTGCTAGAGTTGAGAGTGGCTACACCTTC. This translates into CSARVESGYTF.

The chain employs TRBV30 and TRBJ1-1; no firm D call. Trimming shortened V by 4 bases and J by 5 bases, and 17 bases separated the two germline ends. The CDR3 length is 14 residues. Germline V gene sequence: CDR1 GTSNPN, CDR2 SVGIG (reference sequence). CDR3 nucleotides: TGTGCCTGGATTACCGGCGGGTTGGGAACTGAAGCTTTCTTT. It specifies CAWITGGLGTEAFF.

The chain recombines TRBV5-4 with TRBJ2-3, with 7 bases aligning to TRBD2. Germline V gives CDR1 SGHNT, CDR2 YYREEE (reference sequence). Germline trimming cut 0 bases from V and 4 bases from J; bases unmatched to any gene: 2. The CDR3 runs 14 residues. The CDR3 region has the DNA TGTGCCAGCAGCTTGGTTCGGGGGGCAGATACGCAGTATTTT. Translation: CASSLVRGADTQYF.

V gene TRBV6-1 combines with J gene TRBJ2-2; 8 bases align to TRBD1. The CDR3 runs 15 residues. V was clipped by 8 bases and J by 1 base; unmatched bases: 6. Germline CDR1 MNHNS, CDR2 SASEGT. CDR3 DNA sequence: TGTGCCAGCTTCTCTGGACAGGGGAACACCGGGGAGCTGTTTTTT. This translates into CASFSGQGNTGELFF.

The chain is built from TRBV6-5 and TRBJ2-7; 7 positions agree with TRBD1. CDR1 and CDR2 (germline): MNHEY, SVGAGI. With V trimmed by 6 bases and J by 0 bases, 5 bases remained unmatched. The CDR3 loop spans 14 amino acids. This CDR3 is CASRATGSSYEQYF. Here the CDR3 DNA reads TGTGCCAGCAGGGCGACAGGGAGCTCCTACGAGCAGTACTTC.

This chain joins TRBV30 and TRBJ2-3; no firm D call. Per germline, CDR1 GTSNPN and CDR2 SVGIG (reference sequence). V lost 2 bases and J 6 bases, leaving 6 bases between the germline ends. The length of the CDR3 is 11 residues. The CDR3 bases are TGTGCCTGGAGTACGGCGGATACGCAGTATTTT. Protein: CAWSTADTQYF.

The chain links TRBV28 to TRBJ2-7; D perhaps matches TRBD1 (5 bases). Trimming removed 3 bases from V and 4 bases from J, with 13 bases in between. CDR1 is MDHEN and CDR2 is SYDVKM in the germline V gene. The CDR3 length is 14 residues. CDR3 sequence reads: CASSFLSGKYEQYF. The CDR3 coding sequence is TGTGCCAGCAGTTTCCTCTCAGGGAAATACGAGCAGTACTTC.

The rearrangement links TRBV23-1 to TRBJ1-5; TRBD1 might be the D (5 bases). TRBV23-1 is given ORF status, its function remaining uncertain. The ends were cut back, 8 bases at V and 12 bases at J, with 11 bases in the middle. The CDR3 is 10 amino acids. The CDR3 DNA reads TGCGCCAGCCGGTGCAGGGTCCAGCATTTT. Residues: CASRCRVQHF.

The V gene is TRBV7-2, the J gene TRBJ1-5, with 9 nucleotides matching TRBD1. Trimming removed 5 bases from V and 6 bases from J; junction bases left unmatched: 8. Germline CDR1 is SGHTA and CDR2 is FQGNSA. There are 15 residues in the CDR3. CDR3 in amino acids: CASSEGQGGSQPQHF. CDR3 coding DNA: TGTGCCAGCAGCGAGGGACAGGGCGGTAGTCAGCCCCAGCATTTT.

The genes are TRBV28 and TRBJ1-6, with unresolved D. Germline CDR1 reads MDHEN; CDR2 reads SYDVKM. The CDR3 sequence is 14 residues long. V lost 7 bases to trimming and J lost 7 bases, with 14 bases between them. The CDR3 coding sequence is TGTGCCAGCACTGTGGGAGGGAGGAATTCACCCCTCCACTTT. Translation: CASTVGGRNSPLHF.

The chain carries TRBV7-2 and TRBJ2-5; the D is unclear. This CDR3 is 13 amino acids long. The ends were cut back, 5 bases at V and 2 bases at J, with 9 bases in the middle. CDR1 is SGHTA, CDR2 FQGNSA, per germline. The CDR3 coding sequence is TGTGCCAGCAGCCGTACTATACAAGAGACCCAGTACTTC. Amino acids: CASSRTIQETQYF.

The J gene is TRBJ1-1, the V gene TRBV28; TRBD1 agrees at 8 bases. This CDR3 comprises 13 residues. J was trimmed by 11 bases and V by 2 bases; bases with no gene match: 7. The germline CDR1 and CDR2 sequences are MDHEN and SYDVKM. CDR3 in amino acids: CASSLDVTGGAFF. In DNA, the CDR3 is TGTGCCAGCAGTTTAGATGTAACAGGGGGTGCTTTCTTT.

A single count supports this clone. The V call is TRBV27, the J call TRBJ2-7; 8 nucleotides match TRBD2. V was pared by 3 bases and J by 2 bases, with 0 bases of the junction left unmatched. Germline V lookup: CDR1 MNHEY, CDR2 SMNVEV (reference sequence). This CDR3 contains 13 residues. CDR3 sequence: CASSLGLAYEQYF. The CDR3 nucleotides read TGTGCCAGCAGTTTGGGACTAGCCTACGAGCAGTACTTC.

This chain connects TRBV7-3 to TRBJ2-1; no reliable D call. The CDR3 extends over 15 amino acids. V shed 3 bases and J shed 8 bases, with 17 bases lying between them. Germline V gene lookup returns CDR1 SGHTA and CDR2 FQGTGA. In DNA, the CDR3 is TGTGCCAGCAGCTTTCCCGGATTTGGAAGCGATGAGCAGTTCTTC. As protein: CASSFPGFGSDEQFF.

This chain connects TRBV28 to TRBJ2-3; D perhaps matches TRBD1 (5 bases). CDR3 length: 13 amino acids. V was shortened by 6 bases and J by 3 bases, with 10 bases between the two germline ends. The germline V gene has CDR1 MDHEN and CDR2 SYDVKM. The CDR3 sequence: CASRRQLTDTQYF. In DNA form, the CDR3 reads TGTGCCAGCAGGAGACAGCTTACAGATACGCAGTATTTT.

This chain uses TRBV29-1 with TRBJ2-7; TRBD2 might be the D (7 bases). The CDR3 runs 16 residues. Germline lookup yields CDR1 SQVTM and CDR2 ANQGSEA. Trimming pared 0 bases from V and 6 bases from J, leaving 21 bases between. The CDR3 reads CSVEEWGGPVRGEQYF. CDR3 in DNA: TGCAGCGTTGAAGAATGGGGGGGGCCAGTTCGGGGCGAGCAGTACTTC.